This T cell receptor (beta chain) was captured in a study of T cells in narcolepsy. Study-wide background: Patients with NT1 or NT2 and healthy control donors were enrolled. General study results and limits: Blood of same and different patients, but not healthy controls, reportedly held recurring autoreactive clonotypes. Same-patient CSF and blood CD4+ T cell clonotypes included HCRT-specific and TRIB2-specific autoreactive ones.

Details on this clone: The antigen remains unidentified.

Trimming at V came to 4 bases and at J to 4 bases, leaving 0 bases not matched to a gene. The length of the CDR3 is 13 residues. The V gene's germline CDR1 is GTSNPN and CDR2 SVGIG (reference sequence). Data came from immunoSEQ multiplex PCR; TCRdb stores just in-frame clones and leaves some out. In the table there are 25,000 to 35,000 clones, roughly nine tenths of which are singletons. The TCR originated in a human donor with narcolepsy. The chain has TRBV30 and TRBJ2-3, with 12 positions matching TRBD2. Specimen: CD45RA- memory CD4+ T cells from PBMCs. Here the CDR3 reads CAWTSGGADTQYF. Here the CDR3 DNA reads TGTGCCTGGACTAGCGGGGGGGCAGATACGCAGTATTTT. Based on the CDR3 plus reference TRBV30 and TRBJ2-3, the full variable domain is SQTIHQWPATLVQPVGSPLSLECTVEGTSNPNLYWYRQAAGRGLQLLFYSVGIGQISSEVPQNLSASRPQDRQFILSSKKLLLSDSGFYLCAWTSGGADTQYFGPGTRLTVL.